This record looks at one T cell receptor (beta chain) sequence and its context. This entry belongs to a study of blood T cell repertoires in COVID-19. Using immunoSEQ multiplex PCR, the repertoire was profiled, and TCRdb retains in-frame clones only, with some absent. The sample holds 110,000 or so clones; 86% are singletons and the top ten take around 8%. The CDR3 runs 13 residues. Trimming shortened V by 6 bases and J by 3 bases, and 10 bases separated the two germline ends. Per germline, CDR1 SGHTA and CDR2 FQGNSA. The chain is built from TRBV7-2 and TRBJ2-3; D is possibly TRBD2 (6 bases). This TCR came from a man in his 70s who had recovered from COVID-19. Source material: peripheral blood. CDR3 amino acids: CASRSGFTDTQYF. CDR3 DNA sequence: TGTGCCAGCAGGAGCGGGTTTACAGATACGCAGTATTTT.